This T cell receptor (beta chain) was retrieved from a study of shared clonotypes between healthy human individuals. Notes on the study in general: Clonotype sharing among the donors was expected to vary with sequencing depth.

Authors' methods: Junction-only immunoSEQ sequences carried no quality scores, so filtering differed. The repertoire was sequenced with immunoSEQ multiplex PCR; TCRdb's copy has only in-frame clones and lacks some. V and J calls and clone size follow that table, whereas D and trimming were derived from the DNA. In the table there are under 2,500,000 clones, approximately 95% of which are singletons. Germline-derived CDR1 and CDR2 are MNHEY and SVGAGI. The CDR3 spans 14 residues. The ends were cut back, 0 bases at V and 4 bases at J, with 9 bases in the middle. Concerning this clone: Its antigen remains unidentified. Distinct nucleotide sequences in the sample also encode this CDR3.

This chain joins TRBV6-5 and TRBJ2-5; D assignment may be TRBD1 or TRBD2 (5 bases each). Sequenced sample: naive CD4+ T cells sorted from blood. Regarding subset: CD45RA+ positively selected. The sequence came from a man aged 18 to 30 in good health. The CDR3 is CASSYSGARETQYF. In nucleotides, the CDR3 is TGTGCCAGCAGTTACTCCGGGGCTAGAGAGACCCAGTACTTC.